This T cell receptor (beta chain) was sequenced for a study of shared clonotypes between healthy human individuals. Trimming shortened V by 3 bases and J by 5 bases, and 8 bases separated the two germline ends. The CDR3 has 13 amino acids. From germline, CDR1 is SGHVS and CDR2 FNYEAQ. Naive CD8 cells, CD45RO-negative and positively selected for CCR7, excluded terminally differentiated effector memory CD45RA+ cells. How the authors handled the data: Filtering differed for immunoSEQ, which gave only junction sequences without quality scores. The repertoire was sequenced with immunoSEQ multiplex PCR; TCRdb's copy has only in-frame clones and lacks some. The V and J calls and clone size were taken over from that table, and D and trimming were inferred from the DNA. The data contain over 800,000 clones, more than 85% of them singletons. Broader study findings: The naive CD4 repertoires of a few donors were compared, and 5% to 6.5% of clonotypes were shared. The generation probabilities recorded for non-shared clonotypes fell below those of clonotypes shared by all four donors. Sampling involved blood alone; tissue repertoires likely differ.

A remark on this clone: The antigen remains undetermined.

The origin of this receptor is a man aged 30 to 39 in good health. This sequence joins TRBV7-6 and TRBJ2-1; D gene uncertain. Sequenced sample: naive CD8+ T cells sorted from blood. The DNA of the CDR3 is TGTGCCAGCAGCTTTTCCGCAGACAATGAGCAGTTCTTC. This sequence encodes CASSFSADNEQFF.